This T cell receptor (beta chain) stems from a study of shared clonotypes between healthy human individuals. Looking at the study overall: Researchers assigned three CD4 naive, three CD4 memory, two CD8 naive and one CD8 memory plate to each donor. Study results and caveats: Sampling covered nothing but blood. Tissue TCR repertoires likely differ from those found in blood.

TCRdb's copy holds only in-frame clones and misses some; the assay was immunoSEQ multiplex PCR. The profile covers about 2,500,000 clones, with approximately 94% appearing a single time and 0.11% to 0.15% taken by the ten largest. Turning to this clone: No antigen is known for it.

In germline, CDR1 is KGHSH, CDR2 LQKENI. This CDR3 is built from 13 residues. V gave up 0 bases and J gave up 7 bases, with 7 bases separating them. The TCR was taken from a man aged 18 to 30 in good health. The gene calls are TRBV18 and TRBJ2-1; no definite D call. The sequenced sample was naive CD4+ T cells sorted from blood. Described subset: CD45RA+ positively selected. CDR3 region: CASSPPVENEQFF. The CDR3 bases are TGTGCCAGCTCACCACCGGTGGAAAATGAGCAGTTCTTC.